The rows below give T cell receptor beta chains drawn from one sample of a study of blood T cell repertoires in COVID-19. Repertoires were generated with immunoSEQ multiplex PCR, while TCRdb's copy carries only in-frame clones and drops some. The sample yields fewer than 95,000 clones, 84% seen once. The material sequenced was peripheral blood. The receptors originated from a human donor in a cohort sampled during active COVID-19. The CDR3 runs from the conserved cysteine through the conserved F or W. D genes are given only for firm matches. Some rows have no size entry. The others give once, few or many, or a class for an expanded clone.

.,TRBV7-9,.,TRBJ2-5,TGTGCCAGCAGCTTAGGTAGACAACTCGGTCGGGAGACCCAGTACTTC,CASSLGRQLGRETQYF
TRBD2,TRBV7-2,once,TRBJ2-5,TGTGCCAGCAGCTTTTTACGGGGGGCCCAGTACTTC,CASSFLRGAQYF
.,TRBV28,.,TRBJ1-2,TGTGCCAGCAGTTCCCCAGGGGAGAAACTAAACTATGGCTACACCTTC,CASSSPGEKLNYGYTF
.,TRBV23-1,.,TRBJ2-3,TGCGCCAGCAGTCGGGCAGTACGAGACACAGATACGCAGTATTTT,CASSRAVRDTDTQYF
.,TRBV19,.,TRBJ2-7,TGTGCCAGTAGTTCCGACAGGAGTGTGTCCTACGAGCAGTACTTC,CASSSDRSVSYEQYF
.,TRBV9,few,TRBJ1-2,TGTGCCAGCAGCCCGGTAGGGGTGGATGGCTACACCTTC,CASSPVGVDGYTF
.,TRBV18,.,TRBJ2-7,TGTGCCAGCTCACCACCCGGGGGATTCTCCTACGAGCAGTACTTC,CASSPPGGFSYEQYF
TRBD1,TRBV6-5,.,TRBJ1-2,TGTGCCAGCAGTACTTGGGACAGGGGTGACTATGGCTACACCTTC,CASSTWDRGDYGYTF
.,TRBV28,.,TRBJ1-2,TGTGCCAGCAGCCCTGGGGCGTACTTATTAGGAAACTATGGCTACACCTTC,CASSPGAYLLGNYGYTF
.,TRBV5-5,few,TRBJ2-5,TGTGCCAGCAGCGCGATGACAGCACGCCCAGAGACCCAGTACTTC,CASSAMTARPETQYF
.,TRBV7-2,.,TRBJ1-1,TGTGCCAGCAGCTTAGCGGCGGGGTACACTGAAGCTTTCTTT,CASSLAAGYTEAFF
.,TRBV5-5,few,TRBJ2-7,TGTGCCAGCAGCTTGCGGGGTACGTCCTACGAGCAGTACTTC,CASSLRGTSYEQYF
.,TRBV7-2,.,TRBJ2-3,TGTGCCAGCGCCCCAGGGGCAGATACGCAGTATTTT,CASAPGADTQYF
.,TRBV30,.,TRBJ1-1,TGTGCCTGGAGGGATAGACAAGCTGAAGCTTTCTTT,CAWRDRQAEAFF
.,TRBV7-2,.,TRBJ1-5,TGTGCCAGCAGCTTATGGGCGTCTTCGGGCAATCAGCCCCAGCATTTT,CASSLWASSGNQPQHF
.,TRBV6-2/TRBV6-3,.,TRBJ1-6,TGTGCCAGCAGCCGGGCGGGGGACTCCTATAATTCACCCCTCCACTTT,CASSRAGDSYNSPLHF
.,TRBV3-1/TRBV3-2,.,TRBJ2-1,TGTGCCAGCAGCCTTCTTTCGGGGGGCCGGAGCTCCTACAATGAGCAGTTCTTC,CASSLLSGGRSSYNEQFF
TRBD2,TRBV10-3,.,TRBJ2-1,TGTGCCATCAGTGATCAGCGGGGGGCCCCCTACAATGAGCAGTTCTTC,CAISDQRGAPYNEQFF